These 5 T cell receptor beta chains came from one sample sequenced in a study of somatic mutations in cytotoxic T cells in rheumatoid arthritis (TCRdb year 2017). The method behind the library was the immunoSEQ multiplex PCR assay. Entries here come from immuneACCESS through TCRdb and include only in-frame sequences with V and J called. Some clones fail to appear in such tables; in the studies checked, an unresolved V gene covers under half of the shortfall, and the cause of the remainder is unknown. The sample profile shows about 19,000 clones; 75% to 90% of them were found once. Around 7% of the sample lies in the top ten. Sequencing was carried out using CD8+ T cells sorted from blood. Receptors originate from a woman aged 40 to 50 with rheumatoid arthritis.

The genes are TRBV27 and TRBJ2-1; TRBD2 matches 10 bases. V lost 8 bases and J lost 7; bases outside the gene matches: 17. Per the germline V gene, CDR1 is MNHEY and CDR2 is SMNVEV (reference sequence). This CDR3 is built from 17 residues. The CDR3 DNA is TGTGCCAGCCGGGGGGCTAGCGGGAGTGGGGGGGTGAATGAGCAGTTCTTC. It is translated as CASRGASGSGGVNEQFF.

The rearrangement links TRBV7-3 to TRBJ1-6; D gene ambiguous. The CDR3 has 16 residues. V lost 1 base, J lost 8 bases, and 15 bases lay in between. Germline V CDR1 and CDR2: SGHTA, FQGTGA. CDR3 bases: TGTGCCAGCAGCTTAAAAAGTTCGGTAAGTTATTCACCCCTCCACTTT. Its protein product is CASSLKSSVSYSPLHF.

The chain employs TRBV18 and TRBJ2-7; D call uncertain. Trimming pared 6 bases from V and 2 bases from J, leaving 17 bases between. The CDR3 has 15 residues. Germline lookup yields CDR1 KGHSH and CDR2 LQKENI. CDR3 residues: CASSPDGGLTYEQYF. The DNA for the CDR3 is TGTGCCAGCTCCCCCGACGGCGGCCTCACCTACGAGCAGTACTTC.

There are a few counts of this clone. The chain is built from TRBV6-4 and TRBJ2-2; 9 positions match TRBD1. Germline trimming cut 5 bases from V and 5 bases from J; bases unmatched to any gene: 3. Germline V gives CDR1 MRHNA, CDR2 SNTAGT. The CDR3 has 14 amino acids. The CDR3 spells CASSRTGDTGELFF. The CDR3 region has the DNA TGTGCCAGCAGTAGGACAGGGGATACCGGGGAGCTGTTTTTT.

This clone has only one observation. The chain uses TRBV5-1 and TRBJ1-2; D may be TRBD1 (5 bases). CDR3 length: 14 residues. Germline lookup yields CDR1 SGHRS and CDR2 YFSETQ. V gave up 4 bases and J gave up 1 base, with 11 bases separating them. CDR3 sequence reads: CASSLGGVNYGYTF. CDR3 nucleotide sequence: TGCGCCAGCAGCCTGGGGGGGGTTAACTATGGCTACACCTTC.